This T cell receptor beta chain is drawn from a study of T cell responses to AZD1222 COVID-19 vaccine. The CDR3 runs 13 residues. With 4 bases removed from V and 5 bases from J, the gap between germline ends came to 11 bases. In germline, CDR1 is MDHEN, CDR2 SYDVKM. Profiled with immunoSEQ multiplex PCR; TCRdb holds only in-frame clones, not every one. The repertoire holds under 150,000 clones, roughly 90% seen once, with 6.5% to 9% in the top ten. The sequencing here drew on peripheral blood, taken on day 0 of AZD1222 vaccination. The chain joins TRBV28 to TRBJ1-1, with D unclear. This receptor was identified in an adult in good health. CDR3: CASSWGGRTEAFF. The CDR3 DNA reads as TGTGCCAGCAGTTGGGGAGGTCGGACTGAAGCTTTCTTT.